This T cell receptor beta chain comes out of a study of tumor and adjacent non-tumor tissue in lung cancer. Notes on the study in general: Significantly higher TCR diversity was found in tumor than normal lung.

The V segment lost 0 bases and the J segment 8 bases; nucleotides outside the gene matches: 4. Per the germline V gene, CDR1 is MGHRA and CDR2 is YSYEKL. The CDR3 contains 14 residues. The library came from three nested PCR rounds adapted from ARM-PCR protocols. From the multiplex PCR reads, TCRdb called clonotypes with MiXCR, one entry per CDR3 protein. The repertoire has almost 75,000 distinct CDR3 sequences, around 65% of them found once; the top ten carry about 30%. This sample's RNA came from whole unsorted tissue. More than 3 cm separated this lung sample from the edge of the tumor. Worth noting for this clonotype: What it binds is not known. This may be a read error, as it is one base from a much larger clone.

The clonotype originates from a woman aged 45-60 years with non-small cell lung cancer. Sequenced sample: distant non-tumor lung tissue. The chain is built from TRBV4-1 and TRBJ2-3, with TRBD2 matching over 8 bases. CDR3 nucleotide sequence: TGCGCCAGCAGCCAAGATCCGGGGGGGGGTACGCAGTATTTT. Its protein product is CASSQDPGGGTQYF.